One and the same sample provided the 11 T cell receptor beta chains below, sequenced in a study of T cells in Graves' hyperthyroidism and ophthalmopathy. RNA transcripts served as the template for amplifying TCR beta CDR3 regions. First-round RT-PCR of the TCR CDR3 relied on the HTBI primer set. TCRdb reanalysed the multiplex PCR reads using MiXCR and keeps one entry per CDR3 protein. The sample has a few hundred thousand distinct CDR3 sequences; approximately 20% are singletons. Sequenced: blood. Receptors originate from a man aged 35-49 years with Graves' hyperthyroidism.

This clonotype was observed a few times. V usage is TRBV28 and J usage is TRBJ1-2; 7 bases line up with TRBD1. Germline lookup yields CDR1 MDHEN and CDR2 SYDVKM. The J segment lost 8 bases and the V segment lost 5 bases, leaving 8 bases of the junction unmatched. This CDR3 region has 13 residues. The CDR3 region has the DNA TGTGCCAGCAGTCCCGGACAGGTCCCCGGCTACACCTTC. It is translated as CASSPGQVPGYTF.

This clonotype was counted many times. The V gene is TRBV2, the J gene TRBJ2-2, with TRBD1 matching over 7 bases. V dropped 6 bases and J dropped 7; count of bases not matched to a gene: 8. The CDR3 is 14 amino acids. CDR1 and CDR2 from the germline V gene are SNHLY and FYNNEI. The CDR3 DNA follows: TGTGCCAGCAGGAGAACAGGGGCGGTCGGGGAGCTGTTTTTT. This encodes CASRRTGAVGELFF.

The genes are TRBV11-2 and TRBJ2-7, with 7 bases lining up with TRBD1. The V gene end was trimmed by 1 base and the J gene end by 5 bases; junction bases not matched to a gene: 2. The CDR3 covers 13 residues. CDR1 is SGHAT and CDR2 is FQNNGV in the germline V gene. The CDR3 nucleotides are TGTGCCAGCAGCTTAGGAGACAGGGACGAGCAGTACTTC. This encodes CASSLGDRDEQYF.

This clonotype was counted many times. This chain uses TRBV28 with TRBJ1-2; a weak D match, TRBD1 (6 bases). The V gene's germline CDR1 is MDHEN and CDR2 SYDVKM. The V end lost 6 bases, the J end lost 8 bases, and 16 bases lay between the germline ends. This CDR3 has 13 residues. This chain's CDR3 is CASRQGTIFGYTF. The CDR3 coding sequence is TGTGCCAGCAGGCAGGGGACGATTTTCGGCTACACCTTC.

This chain joins TRBV29-1 and TRBJ2-1; no clear D gene. CDR3 length: 12 amino acids. Germline CDR1 SQVTM, CDR2 ANQGSEA. V dropped 7 bases and J dropped 10 bases, with 17 bases sitting between them. For the CDR3, the DNA is TGCAGCGCCCCCGGAGTAGCTGGCGAGCAGTTCTTC. This codes for CSAPGVAGEQFF.

This clonotype was seen at least ten times. This chain links TRBV7-8 with TRBJ2-7; TRBD2 might be the D (6 bases). This CDR3 spans 15 amino acids. The V gene's germline CDR1 is SGHVS and CDR2 FQNEAQ. Trimming took off 0 bases at V and 6 bases at J, with 15 bases between the two ends. CDR3 in amino acids: CASSLAHGGTSEQYF. The CDR3 DNA reads TGTGCCAGCAGCTTAGCGCATGGGGGGACCTCCGAGCAGTACTTC.

The V gene is TRBV2, the J gene TRBJ2-1; possible D gene TRBD1, 6 bases. The V and J ends lost 5 bases and 0 bases respectively, with 11 bases between them. Germline CDR1 SNHLY, CDR2 FYNNEI. This CDR3 region has 15 residues. CDR3 nucleotide sequence: TGTGCCAGCAGTTCCACAGGGAGCTCCTACAATGAGCAGTTCTTC. It specifies CASSSTGSSYNEQFF.

Ten or more counts support this clonotype. CDR3 protein: CASSVWGGNTEAFF. The CDR3 DNA reads as TGTGCCAGCAGTGTGTGGGGGGGGAACACTGAAGCTTTCTTT. The chain joins TRBV2 to TRBJ1-1; D perhaps matches TRBD1 (5 bases). The CDR3 sequence is 14 residues long. Germline-derived CDR1 and CDR2 are SNHLY and FYNNEI. Trimming removed 4 bases at V and 1 base at J, with 10 bases between.

This clonotype was detected a few times. The chain has TRBV13 and TRBJ1-2; maybe TRBD1 (5 bases). In germline, CDR1 is PRHDT, CDR2 FYEKMQ (reference sequence). The length of the CDR3 is 13 residues. Trimming took 1 base from V and 8 from J, leaving 11 bases between them. Here the CDR3 DNA reads TGTGCCAGCAGCTTAGTCAGGGTTGGAGGCTACACCTTC. It yields the protein CASSLVRVGGYTF.

V usage is TRBV5-1 and J usage is TRBJ2-5; 11 bases map to TRBD2. The CDR3 covers 15 residues. The trim removed 4 bases at V and 2 bases at J, leaving 4 bases unmatched. Germline CDR1 reads SGHRS; CDR2 reads YFSETQ. Here the CDR3 DNA reads TGCGCCAGCAGCACCTTAGCGGGGGGGCAAGAGACCCAGTACTTC. Translating it yields CASSTLAGGQETQYF.

The V gene is TRBV4-3, the J gene TRBJ1-3, with D perhaps matching TRBD1 (6 bases). V was trimmed by 3 bases and J by 3 bases, leaving 15 bases between them. The CDR3 contains 16 residues. From germline, CDR1 is LGHNA and CDR2 YSLEER. This CDR3 reads CASSQPLGGDGNTIYF. The CDR3 DNA reads as TGCGCCAGCAGCCAGCCATTGGGGGGCGATGGAAACACCATATATTTT.